These 24 T cell receptor beta chains originate from one sample sequenced in a study of cytomegalovirus exposure and HLA in healthy donors. This table comes from immunoSEQ multiplex PCR, and its TCRdb copy is limited to in-frame clones, with some not included. This sample has roughly 98,000 clones, with more than 85% found just once. Sequences were obtained from PBMCs. These receptor sequences come from a man aged 18 to 29 in good health and CMV-seropositive.

The chain has TRBV18 and TRBJ2-5, with D unresolved. Germline V gene lookup returns CDR1 KGHSH and CDR2 LQKENI. This CDR3 contains 13 residues. The V gene lost 3 bases and the J gene lost 0 bases, with 5 bases spanning the gap. This chain's CDR3 is CASSPDYQETQYF. The DNA of the CDR3 is TGTGCCAGCTCACCCGACTACCAAGAGACCCAGTACTTC.

This chain links TRBV7-9 with TRBJ1-1, with D maybe TRBD1 (5 bases). V lost 3 bases to trimming and J lost 1 base, with 12 bases between them. The CDR3 loop spans 15 amino acids. The germline V gene encodes CDR1 SEHNR and CDR2 FQNEAQ (reference sequence). CDR3 nucleotide sequence: TGTGCCAGCAGCTTGTATCGGACACGGAACACTGAAGCTTTCTTT. As protein: CASSLYRTRNTEAFF.

The rearrangement uses TRBV5-6 and TRBJ2-7; 9 bases are a match to TRBD1. Trimming cost V 0 bases and J 4 bases; bases outside gene matches: 17. The CDR3 is made up of 19 amino acids. CDR1 is SGHDT and CDR2 is YYEEEE in the germline V gene. The CDR3 nucleotides read TGTGCCAGCAGCTTGGCTAGGACAGGGGCTCTCGGGGTTAGGTACGAGCAGTACTTC. Protein sequence: CASSLARTGALGVRYEQYF.

The rearrangement links TRBV10-3 to TRBJ2-7; 9 nucleotides match TRBD1. This CDR3 has 12 residues. J gave up 6 bases and V 6 bases, and 3 bases lay outside the gene matches. Per germline, CDR1 ENHRY and CDR2 SYGVKD. CDR3 residues: CAIRGTGSEQYF. The CDR3 DNA is TGTGCCATCAGGGGGACAGGGTCCGAGCAGTACTTC.

V and J are TRBV7-3 and TRBJ2-6; possible D gene TRBD1, 6 bases. Germline V lookup: CDR1 SGHTA, CDR2 FQGTGA. The CDR3 has 18 residues. Deletions cut 4 bases from V and 0 bases from J, with 16 bases between. CDR3 nucleotide sequence: TGTGCCAGCAGCTCGCCGTGGGACACGTCCTCTGGGGCCAACGTCCTGACTTTC. It is translated as CASSSPWDTSSGANVLTF.

This clone was counted a few times. The chain is built from TRBV18 and TRBJ1-5; 7 bases align to TRBD1. The length of the CDR3 is 13 residues. V trimming: 8 bases; J trimming: 4 bases; junction bases outside the gene matches: 5. Per the germline V gene, CDR1 is KGHSH and CDR2 is LQKENI. Here the CDR3 DNA reads TGTGCCAGCGAACAGGGGAATAATCAGCCCCAGCATTTT. Residues: CASEQGNNQPQHF. The whole variable domain, remainder taken from reference TRBV18 and TRBJ1-5, is NAGVMQNPRHLVRRRGQEARLRCSPMKGHSHVYWYRQLPEEGLKFMVYLQKENIIDESGMPKERFSAEFPKEGPSILRIQQVVRGDSAAYFCASEQGNNQPQHFGDGTRLSIL.

J is TRBJ1-6 and V is TRBV5-4; TRBD1 agrees at 11 bases. This CDR3 comprises 15 residues. From germline, CDR1 is SGHNT and CDR2 YYREEE (reference sequence). V was clipped by 4 bases and J by 7 bases; unmatched bases: 4. The CDR3, as DNA: TGTGCCAGCAGCATCCGGGACAGGGGGAATTCACCCCTCCACTTT. It yields the protein CASSIRDRGNSPLHF.

The rearrangement links TRBV2 to TRBJ1-2; possible D gene TRBD1, 5 bases. The CDR3 sequence is 13 residues long. V lost 1 base, J lost 7 bases, and 10 bases lay in between. Germline CDR1 SNHLY, CDR2 FYNNEI. The CDR3 spells CASSEVRGFGYTF. The CDR3 bases are TGTGCCAGCAGTGAAGTTCGGGGGTTTGGCTACACCTTC.

This clone was seen only once. The chain joins TRBV25-1 to TRBJ1-2; tentatively, D is TRBD1 (5 bases). This CDR3 spans 13 amino acids. With 1 base removed from V and 6 bases from J, the gap between germline ends came to 9 bases. CDR1 is MGHDK and CDR2 is SYGVNS in the germline V gene. CDR3 protein: CASSEWGRNGYTF. The CDR3 region has the DNA TGTGCCAGCAGTGAATGGGGGAGGAATGGCTACACCTTC.

This clone was observed a few times. This chain links TRBV21-1 with TRBJ2-7; the DNA was not compared with TRBD2, the D call given in the table. TRBV21-1 is a documented pseudogene. The CDR3 sequence is 15 residues long. For the CDR3, the DNA is TGTGCCAGCAGCAAAGCACTAGCGGGGCCCTACGAGCAGTACTTC. Its protein product is CASSKALAGPYEQYF.

The rearrangement links TRBV9 to TRBJ2-2; 10 nucleotides line up with TRBD2. CDR3 length: 17 residues. Trimming at V came to 2 bases and at J to 0 bases, leaving 4 bases not matched to a gene. CDR1 SGDLS and CDR2 YYNGEE come from the germline V gene. The CDR3 DNA follows: TGTGCCAGCAGCGTGGGACTAGCGTCCGCGAACACCGGGGAGCTGTTTTTT. This codes for CASSVGLASANTGELFF.

This rearrangement joins TRBV27 to TRBJ2-7, with TRBD2 as a possible D gene (5 bases). The V end was cut by 7 bases, the J end by 0 bases, with 13 bases between. The CDR3 has 14 residues. CDR1 and CDR2 from the germline V gene are MNHEY and SMNVEV (reference sequence). The CDR3 DNA reads TGTGCCAGCAAGCCTGACTACCGCTCCTACGAGCAGTACTTC. Residues: CASKPDYRSYEQYF.

The chain links TRBV5-4 to TRBJ2-7; 12 bases line up with TRBD2. V lost 4 bases and J lost 5; bases outside the gene matches: 4. The CDR3 sequence is 14 residues long. Germline V CDR1 and CDR2: SGHNT, YYREEE (reference sequence). The CDR3 sequence: CASSLRLAGDEQYF. Written as DNA, the CDR3 is TGTGCCAGCAGCCTGCGACTAGCGGGAGACGAGCAGTACTTC. Using reference TRBV5-4 and TRBJ2-7 for the parts outside the CDR3, the full variable domain is ETGVTQSPTHLIKTRGQQVTLRCSSQSGHNTVSWYQQALGQGPQFIFQYYREEENGRGNFPPRFSGLQFPNYSSELNVNALELDDSALYLCASSLRLAGDEQYFGPGTRLTVT.

The chain employs TRBV6-5 and TRBJ2-7, with D possibly TRBD1 on 6 matching bases. Trimming cost V 6 bases and J 5 bases, with 14 bases left between them. This CDR3 has 13 amino acids. CDR1 is MNHEY and CDR2 is SVGAGI in the germline V gene. DNA of the CDR3: TGTGCCAGCAGGGAACAGGGCAAGGACGAGCAGTACTTC. This sequence encodes CASREQGKDEQYF.

This chain connects TRBV27 to TRBJ1-6; the D gene is possibly TRBD1 (6 bases). This CDR3 is built from 14 residues. Trimming pared 4 bases from V and 5 bases from J, leaving 9 bases between. Germline V gene sequence: CDR1 MNHEY, CDR2 SMNVEV (reference sequence). CDR3 loop: CASSSRGNNSPLHF. DNA of the CDR3: TGTGCCAGCAGTTCCAGGGGTAATAATTCACCCCTCCACTTT.

The chain links TRBV27 to TRBJ2-7; perhaps TRBD1 as D (6 bases). Germline V gene lookup returns CDR1 MNHEY and CDR2 SMNVEV (reference sequence). V shed 5 bases and J shed 2 bases, with 13 bases lying between them. This CDR3 region has 14 residues. The DNA for the CDR3 is TGTGCCAGCAGTGAGGGGGAAAGTCCCTACGAGCAGTACTTC. Residues: CASSEGESPYEQYF.

CDR3 nucleotides: TGTGCCAGCAGTTCCCCGGGACAGCCTGGCAAAAACATTCAGTACTTC. Its translation: CASSSPGQPGKNIQYF. The chain is built from TRBV6-5 and TRBJ2-4; the match to TRBD1 covers 7 bases. V trimming: 4 bases; J trimming: 3 bases; junction bases outside the gene matches: 9. This CDR3 spans 16 amino acids. CDR1 is MNHEY and CDR2 is SVGAGI in the germline V gene.

The rearrangement links TRBV10-3 to TRBJ2-2; D perhaps matches TRBD1 (5 bases). Between the trimmed V and J ends, which lost 6 bases and 2 bases, there was a span of 16 bases. The CDR3 spans 16 residues. Per the germline V gene, CDR1 is ENHRY and CDR2 is SYGVKD. This CDR3 is CAISPKTEINTGELFF. CDR3 in DNA: TGTGCCATCAGCCCTAAGACAGAAATAAACACCGGGGAGCTGTTTTTT.

The chain has TRBV19 and TRBJ2-7, with TRBD1 identical over 9 bases. V was clipped by 3 bases and J by 3 bases; unmatched bases: 6. Germline lookup yields CDR1 LNHDA and CDR2 SQIVND (reference sequence). The CDR3 loop spans 15 amino acids. The CDR3 reads CASSMGGQGIYEQYF. In DNA form, the CDR3 reads TGTGCCAGTAGTATGGGTGGACAGGGGATCTACGAGCAGTACTTC. The complete variable domain, with remaining parts taken from reference TRBV19 and TRBJ2-7, reads DGGITQSPKYLFRKEGQNVTLSCEQNLNHDAMYWYRQDPGQGLRLIYYSQIVNDFQKGDIAEGYSVSREKKESFPLTVTSAQKNPTAFYLCASSMGGQGIYEQYFGPGTRLTVT.

The chain links TRBV7-7 to TRBJ2-3; D uncertain. Germline V gene lookup returns CDR1 SSHAT and CDR2 FNYEAQ (reference sequence). This CDR3 spans 14 amino acids. Trimming removed 5 bases at V and 4 bases at J, with 13 bases between. For the CDR3, the DNA is TGTGCCAGCAGCCTAAGGCCAGGATCAGATACGCAGTATTTT. Residues: CASSLRPGSDTQYF.

V is TRBV19 and J is TRBJ2-7; 13 bases map to TRBD2. The CDR3 extends over 16 amino acids. V lost 6 bases and J lost 3; bases outside the gene matches: 8. The germline V gene encodes CDR1 LNHDA and CDR2 SQIVND (reference sequence). The CDR3 DNA reads TGTGCCAGTAGCACCCCCGGGACTAGCGGGAACTACGAGCAGTACTTC. Translation: CASSTPGTSGNYEQYF.

V usage is TRBV19 and J usage is TRBJ1-3; no clear D. Trimming left V 6 bases short and J 4 bases short, with 10 bases between. The CDR3 is 13 residues long. Germline V gives CDR1 LNHDA, CDR2 SQIVND (reference sequence). This CDR3 reads CASRMGAGNTIYF. The CDR3 DNA reads as TGTGCCAGTAGAATGGGAGCCGGAAACACCATATATTTT.

The chain employs TRBV21-1 and TRBJ1-5; the D call of TRBD1 is as the table states it, not checked on the DNA. TRBV21-1 is a pseudogene locus. This CDR3 spans 20 amino acids. The CDR3 reads CASSKESGQGIVYGNQPQHF. CDR3 DNA sequence: TGTGCCAGCAGCAAAGAATCGGGACAGGGGATAGTCTATGGCAATCAGCCCCAGCATTTT.

The gene calls are TRBV10-1 and TRBJ2-2; D perhaps matches TRBD2 (6 bases). The CDR3 is made up of 14 amino acids. The germline V and J ends were trimmed by 10 bases and 0 bases, with 12 bases remaining between them. Germline V gene lookup returns CDR1 WNHNN and CDR2 SYGVQD (reference sequence). The CDR3 sequence: CANNGTPNTGELFF. The CDR3 DNA reads TGCGCCAACAACGGGACTCCGAACACCGGGGAGCTGTTTTTT.